A selection of T cell receptor beta chains follows, all from one sample in a study of T cell changes during pregnancy in multiple sclerosis. The table came from immunoSEQ multiplex PCR; TCRdb's copy has only in-frame clones and leaves some out. Altogether about 36,000 clones are present, 90% to 95% being singletons, with the ten largest covering 0.45% to 0.5%. The sample here was CD4+ T cells from peripheral blood mononuclear cells, taken after pregnancy. All receptors come from a female donor with multiple sclerosis, enrolled in a pregnancy study. Both conserved end residues are trimmed from each CDR3. Fields, in order: V gene, J gene, CDR3 protein.

>TRBV15|TRBJ1-1
ATSSPRGQSKTEAF
>TRBV4-1|TRBJ1-5
ASSQEGSLDYRPQH
>TRBV4-1|TRBJ2-5
ASSPLGLTSGGQETQY
>TRBV11-3|TRBJ2-1
ASSLGETVGNEQF
>TRBV15|TRBJ2-7
ATSRGGFDEQY
>TRBV4-3|TRBJ2-7
ASSQSFTYEQY
>TRBV6-5|TRBJ1-6
ASRPYTTGTSPLH
>TRBV5-6|TRBJ1-2
ASSLRVGAYGYT
>TRBV5-1|TRBJ1-1
ASSLGGQGGTEAF
>TRBV7-8|TRBJ2-7
ASSDPPDSTVFSYEQY
>TRBV19|TRBJ2-3
ASSIELARKDTQY
>TRBV10-3|TRBJ1-2
AISTPGQGYT
>TRBV29-1|TRBJ2-4
SVRQGNEGKNIQY
>TRBV5-1|TRBJ2-2
ASSGDRPNTGELF
>TRBV9|TRBJ2-6
ASSVASGANVLT
>TRBV4-3|TRBJ1-5
ASSQEHPTRQPQH
>TRBV11-2|TRBJ2-1
ASSLDGTSLQEQF
>TRBV5-5|TRBJ1-5
ASSWGQGGQPQH
>TRBV6-5|TRBJ1-3
ASKIDNSGNTIY
>TRBV19|TRBJ1-6
ASSIVLKGLSPLH
>TRBV5-4|TRBJ1-1
ASSLRVRETEAF
>TRBV6-6|TRBJ1-1
ASSYLTGDTEAF
>TRBV6-4|TRBJ2-1
ASSRGTQNEQF
>TRBV7-2|TRBJ1-5
ASSGTGGNQPQH
>TRBV7-9|TRBJ1-2
ASSDRTSYGYT
>TRBV29-1|TRBJ1-5
SVEDPGNRDQPQH
>TRBV5-5|TRBJ1-2
ASATSGTGVYGYT
>TRBV5-4|TRBJ2-7
ASNPPGREYEQY
>TRBV27|TRBJ1-5
ASSFAGYNSNQPQH
>TRBV9|TRBJ2-7
ASSRTGIDLHEQY
>TRBV4-3|TRBJ2-5
ASSPQPRGPKETQY
>TRBV28|TRBJ1-3
ASSPWTASSGNTIY
>TRBV4-1|TRBJ1-1
ASNWAKGRLGTEAF
>TRBV5-1|TRBJ2-7
ASSFSGRTNEQY
>TRBV7-2|TRBJ1-2
ASSLGQEYGYT
>TRBV4-2|TRBJ2-5
ASSLHRAGQETQY
>TRBV4-3|TRBJ2-1
ASSQEVTWGSYNEQF
>TRBV6-5|TRBJ2-1
ASSGPGRRGKF
>TRBV11-2|TRBJ2-1
ASRASRAGGRPTSNEQF
>TRBV27|TRBJ2-2
ASSHRQNTGELF
>TRBV30|TRBJ2-7
AWSPRTGGKYEQY
>TRBV11-1|TRBJ2-5
ASSLGSGPVTQY
>TRBV6-6|TRBJ2-1
ASSLQANEQF
>TRBV6-5|TRBJ1-1
ASSLSILNTEAF
>TRBV25-1|TRBJ2-1
ASSVPGTGLVNEQF
>TRBV28|TRBJ2-7
ASSFPRAKGEQY
>TRBV10-3|TRBJ1-1
AIGGTGGAGNTEAF